This section outlines one TCR beta chain sequence together with its context. This clone was observed a few times. Its cognate antigen has yet to be identified. No base qualities exist here, and no much larger clone lies one base off it. The CDR3 numbers 15 residues from cysteine through phenylalanine. The kept DNA is CDR3 alone, 45 bases in frame from the first base. CDR1 and CDR2 were assigned from the germline V gene (reference sequence) as WNHNN and SYGVQD. V is pared back by 4 bases and J by 3 bases, with 16 bases lying between the germline termini. This entry belongs to a study of blood T cell repertoires in COVID-19 (dated by TCRdb to about 2020). With respect to the entire study: Collaborator samples came from the United States, Italy and Spain and covered acute and convalescent phases of COVID-19. The material from the prospective study consisted of cDNA or gDNA derived from T cells, B-cell-depleted T cells, or PBMCs. The dataset comprised deeply sampled blood TCRbeta repertoires from subjects exposed to, actively infected with, or recovered from COVID-19. The repertoires were released in a freely available public database intended as a resource for research on the immune response to SARS-CoV-2. Samples were obtained from the ongoing ImmuneRACE study (first 160 participants) and from some 1,300 subjects provided by 6 global collaborators. A de-identified subject ID, COVID-19 status, age in years and sex were almost always included in the sample metadata. Where available, HLA class I and class II types were taken from metadata supplied by the sample provider and were not determined by assay-based typing.

TCRbeta CDR3 regions were amplified from genomic DNA using the immunoSEQ Assay, a bias-controlled multiplex PCR. The study's own analysis went as follows. The number of nucleated cells in each sample was estimated by amplification of reference gene primers within the assay. To quantify the absolute abundance of each unique TCRbeta CDR3 rearrangement, sequence reads were collapsed and filtered. Productive Simpson clonality was computed per sample as the square root of Simpson's diversity index over productive rearrangements. What TCRdb holds here is the immuneACCESS table cut down to in-frame rearrangements. Part of the clones is not present; checked against another copy, under half of the missing clones reflect an unresolved V gene, and the others are unexplained. V and J calls and clone size are as listed in that table; D and trimming were resolved from the DNA. Recorded for this sample are around 70,000 clones; 90% of them occurred a single time. The top ten hold about 1.5% of the sample.

Collaborating institutions collected whole blood in K2EDTA tubes following their own protocols. For TCRbeta analysis, collaborator samples were shipped as frozen whole blood, as isolated PBMCs, or as DNA extracted from either sample type. General conclusions and limits of the study: Clinical and demographic metadata were provided uncurated, with the amount varying by source and participant.

The sequence came from a man in his fifties with acute or convalescent COVID-19. Sequencing used peripheral blood. The V and J segments used are TRBV10-1 and TRBJ2-7, with TRBD1 as a weak D call on 5 bases. CDR3 sequence: CASSANRPPVYEQYF. The DNA sequence is TGCGCCAGCAGTGCTAACAGGCCTCCGGTCTACGAGCAGTACTTC.